These 4 T cell receptor beta chains were sequenced from one sample in a study of T cell changes during pregnancy in multiple sclerosis. Profiled with immunoSEQ multiplex PCR; TCRdb holds only in-frame clones, not every one. The data show about 20,000 clones, about 85% seen once. This material consisted of CD8+ T cells from peripheral blood mononuclear cells, taken after pregnancy. These receptors originate from a female donor in good health, enrolled as a control in a pregnancy study.

The chain is built from TRBV27 and TRBJ1-3; D might be TRBD1 (6 bases). Germline V CDR1 and CDR2: MNHEY, SMNVEV (reference sequence). The CDR3 totals 13 residues. V shed 6 bases and J shed 4 bases, with 10 bases lying between them. The CDR3 protein is CASREGGGNTIYF. CDR3 nucleotides: TGTGCCAGCAGGGAGGGGGGGGGAAACACCATATATTTT.

V is TRBV7-9 and J is TRBJ2-3; D not certain. CDR1 and CDR2 (germline): SEHNR, FQNEAQ (reference sequence). This CDR3 spans 15 amino acids. V lost 2 bases and J lost 0, with 9 bases in between. CDR3 in amino acids: CASSLSHLSTDTQYF. As DNA, the CDR3 is TGTGCCAGCAGCTTATCACATCTTAGCACAGATACGCAGTATTTT.

The rearrangement joins TRBV27 to TRBJ2-1; tentatively, D is TRBD2 (5 bases). The ends were cut back, 0 bases at V and 4 bases at J, with 7 bases in the middle. CDR3 size: 14 residues. Germline V gene lookup returns CDR1 MNHEY and CDR2 SMNVEV (reference sequence). CDR3 region: CASSLSRAYNEQFF. Written as DNA, the CDR3 is TGTGCCAGCAGTTTATCGAGGGCATACAATGAGCAGTTCTTC.

This clone has just one count. The chain is built from TRBV10-3 and TRBJ1-1; D not certain. V was shortened by 10 bases and J by 3 bases, with 18 bases between the two germline ends. CDR1 is ENHRY and CDR2 is SYGVKD in the germline V gene. The CDR3 spans 14 residues. Written as DNA, the CDR3 is TGTGCCAGCCGGGGTTATCAACAAGACACTGAAGCTTTCTTT. Its translation: CASRGYQQDTEAFF.